The T cell receptor (beta chain) under discussion was sequenced for a study of cytomegalovirus exposure and HLA in healthy donors. The study, taken as a whole, reports: Most TCR sequences were rare, but some public TCRs occurred in many donors. The classifier was said to identify cytomegalovirus status with high specificity and sensitivity. The study listed approximately 160 cytomegalovirus-associated TCR beta chains.

Per the germline V gene, CDR1 is MGHRA and CDR2 is YSYEKL. The CDR3 length is 18 residues. Germline trimming cut 0 bases from V and 5 bases from J; bases unmatched to any gene: 14. Note on this clone: Its specificity is unknown.

Profiling relied on immunoSEQ multiplex PCR, and the TCRdb table lists in-frame clones only, not all of them. Among 150,000 to 200,000 clones listed, approximately 86% were seen once. This TCR derives from a man between 18 and 29 years old in good health and CMV-seropositive. Sample: PBMCs. The genes are TRBV4-1 and TRBJ1-2, with 8 bases aligning to TRBD1. The CDR3 protein is CASSQDRGTGAKEYGYTF. CDR3 in DNA: TGCGCCAGCAGCCAAGATAGGGGGACAGGCGCTAAAGAATATGGCTACACCTTC.